This TCR beta chain is drawn from a study of OX40 agonist ivuxolimab in advanced cancers. Background on the study: Every 2 weeks, patients got intravenous ivuxolimab at one of six dose levels (0.01-10 mg/kg).

Trimming stripped 2 bases from V and 5 bases from J, with 12 bases between. Germline V lookup: CDR1 MGHRA, CDR2 YSYEKL. The CDR3 is 14 amino acids. About this clone: The antigen remains unidentified.

Whole-study findings and limits: In general, CD8+ T cells held more expanded clones than CD4+ did, on average.

Profiled with immunoSEQ multiplex PCR; TCRdb holds only in-frame clones, not every one. The data hold under 80,000 clones, with around 83% observed a single time. The sample was CD4+ or CD8+ T cells sorted from blood, taken in a trial of the OX40 agonist ivuxolimab. This sequence joins TRBV4-1 and TRBJ2-5; the D gene could be TRBD1 or TRBD2 (5 bases each). The origin of this receptor is an adult with an advanced solid tumor such as melanoma, head and neck, liver or kidney cancer. CDR3 nucleotide sequence: TGCGCCAGCAGCCAAATCGGCAGGGAGGAGACCCAGTACTTC. The encoded protein is CASSQIGREETQYF.